The clone carrying this T cell receptor beta chain has only one observation. As handled by the study authors: The assay estimated nucleated cells by amplifying reference gene primers. Here immunoSEQ multiplex PCR was the method, and the copy in TCRdb shows in-frame clones only, minus some. From that table come the V and J calls and clone size; the DNA was used to work out D and trimming. The sample records 150,000 to 180,000 clones, approximately 85% being singletons. The sample is drawn from a study of blood T cell repertoires in COVID-19. Study information: Samples came from the United States, Italy and Spain, spanning acute and convalescent COVID-19.

CDR1 is SGHKS, CDR2 YYEKEE, per germline (reference sequence). Trimming shortened V by 4 bases and J by 0 bases, and 19 bases separated the two germline ends. The CDR3 has 18 amino acids. The chain uses TRBV5-5 and TRBJ2-2, with D maybe TRBD1 (6 bases). The clonotype comes from a man in his 60s with COVID-19, enrolled during active disease. Sequenced input: peripheral blood. The CDR3 bases are TGTGCCAGCAGCGGGAATCAGGGGTTGGTCACGAACACCGGGGAGCTGTTTTTT. As protein: CASSGNQGLVTNTGELFF.